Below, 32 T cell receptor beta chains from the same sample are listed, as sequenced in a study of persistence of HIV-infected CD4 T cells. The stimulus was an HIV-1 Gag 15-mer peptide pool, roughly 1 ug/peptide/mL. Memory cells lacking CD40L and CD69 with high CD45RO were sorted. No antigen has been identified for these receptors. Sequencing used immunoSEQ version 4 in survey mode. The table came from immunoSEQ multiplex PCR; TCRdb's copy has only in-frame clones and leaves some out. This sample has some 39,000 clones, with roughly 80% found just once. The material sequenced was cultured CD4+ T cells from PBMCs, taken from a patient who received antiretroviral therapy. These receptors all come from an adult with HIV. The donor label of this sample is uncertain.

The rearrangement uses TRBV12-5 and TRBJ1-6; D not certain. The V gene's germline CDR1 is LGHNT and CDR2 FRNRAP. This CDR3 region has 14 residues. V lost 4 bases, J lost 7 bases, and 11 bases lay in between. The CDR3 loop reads CASGSPAGNSPLHF. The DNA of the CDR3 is TGTGCTAGTGGTTCCCCCGCGGGGAATTCACCCCTCCACTTT.

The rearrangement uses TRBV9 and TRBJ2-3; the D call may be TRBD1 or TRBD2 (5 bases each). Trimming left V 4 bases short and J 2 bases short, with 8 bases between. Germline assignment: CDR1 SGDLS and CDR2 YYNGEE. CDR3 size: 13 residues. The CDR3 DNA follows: TGTGCCAGCAGCTTCGGGGCCACAGATACGCAGTATTTT. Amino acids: CASSFGATDTQYF.

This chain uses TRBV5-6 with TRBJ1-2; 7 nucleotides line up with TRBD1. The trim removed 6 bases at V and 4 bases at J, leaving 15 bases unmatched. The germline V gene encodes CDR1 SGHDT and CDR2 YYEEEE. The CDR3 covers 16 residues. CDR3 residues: CASTFAGTEEVYGYTF. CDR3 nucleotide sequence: TGTGCCAGCACCTTCGCCGGGACAGAAGAAGTCTATGGCTACACCTTC.

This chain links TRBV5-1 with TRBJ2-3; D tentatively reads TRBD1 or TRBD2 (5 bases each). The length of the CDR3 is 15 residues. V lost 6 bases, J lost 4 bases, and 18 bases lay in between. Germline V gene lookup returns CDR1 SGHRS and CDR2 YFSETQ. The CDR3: CASNYRGVGADTQYF. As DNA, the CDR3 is TGCGCCAGCAATTATCGAGGGGTAGGCGCAGATACGCAGTATTTT.

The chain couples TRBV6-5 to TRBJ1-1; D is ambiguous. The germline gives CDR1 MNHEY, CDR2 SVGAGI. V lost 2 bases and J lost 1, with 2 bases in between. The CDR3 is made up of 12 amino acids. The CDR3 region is CASSYPNTEAFF. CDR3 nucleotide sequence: TGTGCCAGCAGTTACCCGAACACTGAAGCTTTCTTT.

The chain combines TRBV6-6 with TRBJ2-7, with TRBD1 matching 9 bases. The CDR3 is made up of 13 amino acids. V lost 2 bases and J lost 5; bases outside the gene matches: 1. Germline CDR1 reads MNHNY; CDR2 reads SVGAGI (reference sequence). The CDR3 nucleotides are TGTGCCAGCAGTTACGGACAGGGGCACGAGCAGTACGTC. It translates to CASSYGQGHEQYV.

CDR3 sequence (DNA): TGCGCCAGCAGCCAACCCTTCGGAGGCGGCTACACCTTC. Amino acid sequence: CASSQPFGGGYTF. The rearrangement joins TRBV4-1 to TRBJ1-2; D remains ambiguous. The V and J ends lost 2 bases and 8 bases respectively, with 12 bases between them. The CDR3 sequence is 13 residues long. The germline CDR1 and CDR2 sequences are MGHRA and YSYEKL.

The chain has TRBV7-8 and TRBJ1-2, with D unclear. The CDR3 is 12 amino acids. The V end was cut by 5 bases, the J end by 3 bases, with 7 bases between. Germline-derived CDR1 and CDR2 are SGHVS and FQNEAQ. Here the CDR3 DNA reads TGTGCCAGCAGCGCCTCGTACTATGGCTACACCTTC. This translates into CASSASYYGYTF.

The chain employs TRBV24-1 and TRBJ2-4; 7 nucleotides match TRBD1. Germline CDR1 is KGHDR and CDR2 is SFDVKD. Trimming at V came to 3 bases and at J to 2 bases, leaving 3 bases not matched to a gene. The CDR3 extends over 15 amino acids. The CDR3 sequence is CATSDPTGPKNIQYF. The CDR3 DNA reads TGTGCCACCAGTGATCCGACAGGGCCCAAAAACATTCAGTACTTC.

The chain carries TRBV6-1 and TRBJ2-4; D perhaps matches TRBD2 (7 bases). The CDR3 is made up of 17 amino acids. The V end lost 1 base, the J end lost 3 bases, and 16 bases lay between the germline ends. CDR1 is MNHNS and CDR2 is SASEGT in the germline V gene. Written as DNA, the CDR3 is TGTGCCAGCAGTGAAGTCAAGGGGGGGCTGGTCAAAAACATTCAGTACTTC. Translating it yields CASSEVKGGLVKNIQYF.

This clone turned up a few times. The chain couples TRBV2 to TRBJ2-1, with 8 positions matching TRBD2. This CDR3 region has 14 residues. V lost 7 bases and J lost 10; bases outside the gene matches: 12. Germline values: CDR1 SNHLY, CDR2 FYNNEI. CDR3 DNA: TGTGCCAGCACCCAAGGTCTAGCGGGCCAAGAGCAGTTCTTC. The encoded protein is CASTQGLAGQEQFF.

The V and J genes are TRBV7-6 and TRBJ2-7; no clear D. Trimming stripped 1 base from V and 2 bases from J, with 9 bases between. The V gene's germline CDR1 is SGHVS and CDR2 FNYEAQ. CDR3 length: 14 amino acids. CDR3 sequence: CASSLGVKTYEQYF. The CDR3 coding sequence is TGTGCCAGCAGCTTAGGGGTAAAGACCTACGAGCAGTACTTC. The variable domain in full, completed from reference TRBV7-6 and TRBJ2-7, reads GAGVSQSPRYKVTKRGQDVALRCDPISGHVSLYWYRQALGQGPEFLTYFNYEAQQDKSGLPNDRFSAERPEGSISTLTIQRTEQRDSAMYRCASSLGVKTYEQYFGPGTRLTVT.

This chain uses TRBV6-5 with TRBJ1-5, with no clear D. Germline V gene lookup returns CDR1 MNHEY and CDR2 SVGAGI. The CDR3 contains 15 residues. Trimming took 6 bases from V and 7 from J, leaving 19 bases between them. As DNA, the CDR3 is TGTGCCAGCAGACAAACCTGGCGGGGAGCCCAGCCCCAGCATTTT. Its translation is CASRQTWRGAQPQHF.

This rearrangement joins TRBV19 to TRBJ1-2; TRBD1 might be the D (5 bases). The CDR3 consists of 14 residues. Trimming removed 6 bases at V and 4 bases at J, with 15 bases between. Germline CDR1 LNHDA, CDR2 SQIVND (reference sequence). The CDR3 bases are TGTGCCAGTAGCGACCTGCAGGGAATCTATGGCTACACCTTC. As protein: CASSDLQGIYGYTF.

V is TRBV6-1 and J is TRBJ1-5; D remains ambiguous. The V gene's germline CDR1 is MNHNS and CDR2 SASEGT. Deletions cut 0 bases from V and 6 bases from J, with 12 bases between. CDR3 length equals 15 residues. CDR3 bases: TGTGCCAGCAGTGAAGCTCTGGGAGGCGGTCAGCCCCAGCATTTT. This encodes CASSEALGGGQPQHF.

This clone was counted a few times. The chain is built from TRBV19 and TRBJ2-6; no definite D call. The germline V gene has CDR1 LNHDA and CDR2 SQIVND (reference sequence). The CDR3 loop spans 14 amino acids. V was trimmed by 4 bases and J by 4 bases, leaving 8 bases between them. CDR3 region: CASSTSTGANVLTF. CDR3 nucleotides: TGTGCCAGTAGTACCAGTACCGGGGCCAACGTCCTGACTTTC.

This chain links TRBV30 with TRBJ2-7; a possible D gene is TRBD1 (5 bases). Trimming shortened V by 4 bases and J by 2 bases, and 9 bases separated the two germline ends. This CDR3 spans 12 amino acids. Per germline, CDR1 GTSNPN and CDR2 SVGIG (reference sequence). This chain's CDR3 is CAWTSGTYEQYF. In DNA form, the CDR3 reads TGTGCCTGGACGTCAGGGACCTACGAGCAGTACTTC.

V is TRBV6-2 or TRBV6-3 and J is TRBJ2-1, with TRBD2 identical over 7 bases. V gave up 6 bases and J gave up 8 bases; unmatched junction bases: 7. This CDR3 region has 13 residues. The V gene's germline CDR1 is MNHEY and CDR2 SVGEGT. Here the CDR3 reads CASSKTSPHEQFF. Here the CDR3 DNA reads TGTGCCAGCAGCAAGACTAGCCCACATGAGCAGTTCTTC.

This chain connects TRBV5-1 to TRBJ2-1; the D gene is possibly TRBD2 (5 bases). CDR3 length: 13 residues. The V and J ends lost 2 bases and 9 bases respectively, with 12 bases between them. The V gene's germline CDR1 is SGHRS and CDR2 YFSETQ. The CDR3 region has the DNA TGCGCCAGCAGCTTCCCCGGGATGGGTGAGCAGTTCTTC. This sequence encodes CASSFPGMGEQFF.

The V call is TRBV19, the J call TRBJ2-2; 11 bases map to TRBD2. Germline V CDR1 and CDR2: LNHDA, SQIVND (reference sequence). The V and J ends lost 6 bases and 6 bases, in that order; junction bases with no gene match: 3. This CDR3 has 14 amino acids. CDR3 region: CASRLAGAAGELFF. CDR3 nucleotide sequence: TGTGCCAGTAGACTAGCGGGGGCGGCCGGGGAGCTGTTTTTT. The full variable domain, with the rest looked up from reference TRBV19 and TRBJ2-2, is DGGITQSPKYLFRKEGQNVTLSCEQNLNHDAMYWYRQDPGQGLRLIYYSQIVNDFQKGDIAEGYSVSREKKESFPLTVTSAQKNPTAFYLCASRLAGAAGELFFGEGSRLTVL.

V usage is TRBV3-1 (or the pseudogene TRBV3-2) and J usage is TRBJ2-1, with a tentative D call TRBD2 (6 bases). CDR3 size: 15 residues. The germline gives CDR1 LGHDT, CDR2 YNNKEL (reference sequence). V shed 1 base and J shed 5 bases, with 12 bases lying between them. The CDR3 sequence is CASSQVPRRDNEQFF. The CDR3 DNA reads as TGTGCCAGCAGCCAAGTCCCCAGGAGGGACAATGAGCAGTTCTTC.

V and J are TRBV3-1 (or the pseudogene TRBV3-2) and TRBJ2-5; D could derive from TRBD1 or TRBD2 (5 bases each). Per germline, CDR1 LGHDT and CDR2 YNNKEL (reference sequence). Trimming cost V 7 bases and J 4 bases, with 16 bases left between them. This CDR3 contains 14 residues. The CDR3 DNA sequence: TGTGCCAGCATCTCGCGAGGGGCGGGAGAGACCCAGTACTTC. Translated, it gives CASISRGAGETQYF.

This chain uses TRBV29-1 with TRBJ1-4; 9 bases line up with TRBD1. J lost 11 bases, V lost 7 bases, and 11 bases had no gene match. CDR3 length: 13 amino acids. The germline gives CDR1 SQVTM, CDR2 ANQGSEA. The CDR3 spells CSAQSRDRAKLFF. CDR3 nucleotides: TGCAGCGCTCAGAGCCGGGACAGGGCCAAACTGTTTTTT.

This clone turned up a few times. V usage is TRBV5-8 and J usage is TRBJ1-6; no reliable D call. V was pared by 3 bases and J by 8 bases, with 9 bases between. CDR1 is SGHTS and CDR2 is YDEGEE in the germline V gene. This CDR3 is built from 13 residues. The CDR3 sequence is CASSSHGDSPLHF. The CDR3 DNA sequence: TGTGCCAGCAGCTCCCACGGGGATTCACCCCTCCACTTT.

The CDR3 region is CASSSTSRETQYF. DNA of the CDR3: TGTGCCAGCAGCTCGACTAGCAGGGAGACCCAGTACTTC. V usage is TRBV7-3 and J usage is TRBJ2-5; TRBD2 agrees at 7 bases. The CDR3 consists of 13 residues. Looked up from germline, CDR1 is SGHTA and CDR2 is FQGTGA. V shed 4 bases and J 5 bases; nucleotides not matched to a gene: 4.

Written as DNA, the CDR3 is TGCGCCAGCAGTGAGGCGCGCAGGGGGCGCTGGGAGACCCAGTACTTC. Encoded protein: CASSEARRGRWETQYF. V usage is TRBV10-2 and J usage is TRBJ2-5; 8 nucleotides match TRBD1. The CDR3 extends over 16 amino acids. V lost 2 bases, J lost 5 bases, and 10 bases stayed unmatched. Germline V lookup: CDR1 WSHSY, CDR2 SAAADI.

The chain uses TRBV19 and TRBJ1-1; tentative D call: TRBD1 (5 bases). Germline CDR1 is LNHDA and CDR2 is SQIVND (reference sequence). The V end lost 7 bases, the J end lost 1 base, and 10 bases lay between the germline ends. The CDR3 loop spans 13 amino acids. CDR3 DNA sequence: TGTGCCAGTAAACGGGGGAGGAACACTGAAGCTTTCTTT. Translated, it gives CASKRGRNTEAFF.

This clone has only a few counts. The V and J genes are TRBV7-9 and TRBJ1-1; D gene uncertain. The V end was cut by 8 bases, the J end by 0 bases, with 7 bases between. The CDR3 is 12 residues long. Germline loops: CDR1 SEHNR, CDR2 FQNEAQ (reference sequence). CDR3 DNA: TGTGCCAGCGGCATGGTGAACACTGAAGCTTTCTTT. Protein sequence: CASGMVNTEAFF. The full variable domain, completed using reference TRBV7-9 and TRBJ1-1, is DTGVSQNPRHKITKRGQNVTFRCDPISEHNRLYWYRQTLGQGPEFLTYFQNEAQLEKSRLLSDRFSAERPKGSFSTLEIQRTEQGDSAMYLCASGMVNTEAFFGQGTRLTVV.

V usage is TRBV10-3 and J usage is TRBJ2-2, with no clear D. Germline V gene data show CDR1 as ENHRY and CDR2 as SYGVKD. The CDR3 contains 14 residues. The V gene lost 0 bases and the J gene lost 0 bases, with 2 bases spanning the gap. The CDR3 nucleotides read TGTGCCATCAGTGAGTCGGCGAACACCGGGGAGCTGTTTTTT. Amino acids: CAISESANTGELFF.

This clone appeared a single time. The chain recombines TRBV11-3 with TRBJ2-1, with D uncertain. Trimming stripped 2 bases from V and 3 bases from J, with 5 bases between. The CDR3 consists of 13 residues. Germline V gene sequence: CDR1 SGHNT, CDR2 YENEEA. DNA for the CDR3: TGTGCCAGCAGCTTAAACCGCTACAATGAGCAGTTCTTC. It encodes CASSLNRYNEQFF.

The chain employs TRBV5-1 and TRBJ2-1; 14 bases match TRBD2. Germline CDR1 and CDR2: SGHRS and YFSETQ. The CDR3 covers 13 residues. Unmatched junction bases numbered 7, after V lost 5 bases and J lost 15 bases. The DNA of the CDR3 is TGCGCCAGCAGACCGACTAGCGGGGGGGCCCTGTTCTTC. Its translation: CASRPTSGGALFF.

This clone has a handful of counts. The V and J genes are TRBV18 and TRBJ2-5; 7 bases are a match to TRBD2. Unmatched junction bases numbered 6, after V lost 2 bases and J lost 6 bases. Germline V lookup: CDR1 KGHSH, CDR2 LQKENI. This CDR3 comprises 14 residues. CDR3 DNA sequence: TGTGCCAGCTCACCAAGGGACTACGAAAAGACCCAGTACTTC. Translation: CASSPRDYEKTQYF.